Given below is one T cell receptor (beta chain) in context. This CDR3 is 13 amino acids long. With 5 bases removed from V and 2 bases from J, the gap between germline ends came to 7 bases. Germline loops: CDR1 SGHTA, CDR2 FQGNSA. Data came from immunoSEQ multiplex PCR; TCRdb stores just in-frame clones and leaves some out. The sample has approximately 170,000 clones, approximately 92% seen once; the top ten hold 6% to 8%. This sample is part of a study of T cell responses to AZD1222 COVID-19 vaccine. The starting material was peripheral blood, obtained on day 0 of AZD1222 vaccination. This sequence originates from an adult in good health. The rearrangement joins TRBV7-2 to TRBJ1-3; D is unresolved. The CDR3 here is CASSSSTGNTIYF. The CDR3, as DNA: TGTGCCAGCAGCAGCTCTACTGGAAACACCATATATTTT.